Reported below is one TCR beta chain. The data belong to a study of blood T cell repertoires in COVID-19. Clones were read by immunoSEQ multiplex PCR, and TCRdb kept only the in-frame ones, dropping some. The sample includes some 250,000 clones, 80% to 85% of them seen just once. Germline assignment: CDR1 SQVTM and CDR2 ANQGSEA. The CDR3 sequence is 12 residues long. The germline V and J ends were trimmed by 3 bases and 6 bases, with 11 bases remaining between them. The chain combines TRBV29-1 with TRBJ1-2; D remains unclear. The material sequenced was peripheral blood. This TCR was recovered from a middle-aged man with active or convalescent COVID-19. Here the CDR3 reads CSVDDGGDGYTF. The CDR3 DNA is TGCAGCGTTGATGACGGCGGCGATGGCTACACCTTC. The full variable domain, with the rest looked up from reference TRBV29-1 and TRBJ1-2, is SAVISQKPSRDICQRGTSLTIQCQVDSQVTMMFWYRQQPGQSLTLIATANQGSEATYESGFVIDKFPISRPNLTFSTLTVSNMSPEDSSIYLCSVDDGGDGYTFGSGTRLTVV.